The 15 T cell receptor beta chains presented below share a single source sample, sequenced in a study of blood T cell repertoires in COVID-19 (dated by TCRdb to 2018 to 2021). Library prep was done by the immunoSEQ multiplex PCR assay. Imported from immuneACCESS, the table was reduced by TCRdb to in-frame sequences with V and J called. These copies leave out some clones; in studies compared against another copy, an unresolved V gene accounts for under half, and the cause of the remainder is not known. The table for this sample lists more than 250,000 clones; approximately 83% of them were counted only once. Of the sample, roughly 2% falls within the top ten clones. The material sequenced was PBMCs or T cells enriched from blood (not recorded which). These receptors were obtained from a man between 25 and 39 years old who had recovered from COVID-19.

The J gene is TRBJ1-2, the V gene TRBV6-5, with D tentatively TRBD1 (5 bases). CDR1 is MNHEY and CDR2 is SVGAGI in the germline V gene. Trimming pared 6 bases from V and 5 bases from J, leaving 16 bases between. There are 14 residues in the CDR3. CDR3 sequence reads: CASSSRGGGYGYTF. The DNA of the CDR3 is TGTGCCAGCAGCTCCCGGGGGGGAGGGTATGGCTACACCTTC.

The chain employs TRBV27 and TRBJ1-1; possible D gene TRBD1, 6 bases. The CDR3 is made up of 14 amino acids. The V and J ends lost 2 bases and 4 bases respectively, with 11 bases between them. Germline V gene lookup returns CDR1 MNHEY and CDR2 SMNVEV (reference sequence). The CDR3 DNA sequence: TGTGCCAGCAGTTTACTGGGGGCAATCACTGAAGCTTTCTTT. Translation: CASSLLGAITEAFF.

In the case of this clone: This sample also contains other DNA sequences that code for the same CDR3. This chain uses TRBV9 with TRBJ1-1, with 8 bases aligning to TRBD1. V was pared by 0 bases and J by 0 bases, with 1 base of the junction left unmatched. Germline lookup yields CDR1 SGDLS and CDR2 YYNGEE. The CDR3 is 15 amino acids. The CDR3 protein is CASSVGQGMNTEAFF. The CDR3 region has the DNA TGTGCCAGCAGCGTAGGACAGGGGATGAACACTGAAGCTTTCTTT.

This clone was picked up one time. J is TRBJ1-3 and V is TRBV4-3, with unresolved D. Germline CDR1 LGHNA, CDR2 YSLEER. Trimming left V 0 bases short and J 0 bases short, with 12 bases between. This CDR3 is built from 17 residues. For the CDR3, the DNA is TGCGCCAGCAGCCAAGAATCGAGAGTCGGCTCTGGAAACACCATATATTTT. This encodes CASSQESRVGSGNTIYF.

The chain carries TRBV6-2 or TRBV6-3 and TRBJ2-1, with D maybe TRBD1 (5 bases). CDR3 length equals 14 residues. Trimming removed 2 bases at V and 4 bases at J, with 9 bases between. Germline lookup yields CDR1 MNHEY and CDR2 SVGEGT. In DNA, the CDR3 is TGTGCCAGCAGTTACAGGGGCCGATACAATGAGCAGTTCTTC. It is translated as CASSYRGRYNEQFF.

V and J are TRBV19 and TRBJ1-1; D is ambiguous. V lost 0 bases and J lost 9, with 17 bases in between. The CDR3 totals 15 residues. Looked up from germline, CDR1 is LNHDA and CDR2 is SQIVND (reference sequence). The CDR3 sequence: CASSIDLRGEGKAFF. CDR3 nucleotides: TGTGCCAGTAGTATAGACCTCCGGGGTGAGGGTAAAGCTTTCTTT.

The V and J genes are TRBV5-1 and TRBJ2-1; TRBD1 matches 9 bases. After removal of 4 bases from V and 6 bases from J, the junction contained 8 bases not matched to a gene. Germline-derived CDR1 and CDR2 are SGHRS and YFSETQ. The CDR3 covers 15 residues. CDR3 sequence (DNA): TGCGCCAGCAGCCAAGGACAGGGGATCCCCAATGAGCAGTTCTTC. It yields the protein CASSQGQGIPNEQFF.

The chain is built from TRBV30 and TRBJ2-3; TRBD2 matches 11 bases. This CDR3 has 15 amino acids. The junction had 7 bases not matched to a gene; V was cut back by 2 bases and J by 6 bases. Germline assignment: CDR1 GTSNPN and CDR2 SVGIG (reference sequence). The CDR3, as DNA: TGTGCCTGGAGTTATCTAGCGGGGGGATGGGATACGCAGTATTTT. Protein product: CAWSYLAGGWDTQYF.

V and J are TRBV5-1 and TRBJ2-7; weak D call: TRBD1 (5 bases). The CDR3 runs to 15 residues. In germline, CDR1 is SGHRS, CDR2 YFSETQ. V lost 4 bases and J lost 4, with 18 bases in between. The CDR3 loop reads CASSVDKIPSYEQYF. The CDR3 coding sequence is TGCGCCAGCAGCGTGGACAAAATTCCCTCATACGAGCAGTACTTC.

This clone was detected a few times. This chain links TRBV29-1 with TRBJ2-1; no definite D call. Germline assignment: CDR1 SQVTM and CDR2 ANQGSEA. The CDR3 is made up of 10 amino acids. V lost 5 bases and J 7 bases, leaving 6 bases between the germline ends. CDR3 in amino acids: CSVFVNEQFF. The CDR3 nucleotides read TGCAGCGTTTTCGTGAATGAGCAGTTCTTC.

This clone was counted a single time. The chain couples TRBV12-3 or TRBV12-4 to TRBJ1-4; D unresolved. There are 13 residues in the CDR3. Between the trimmed V and J ends, which lost 3 bases and 7 bases, there was a span of 9 bases. The CDR3 reads CASSFRSFEKLFF. The CDR3 coding sequence is TGTGCCAGCAGTTTTCGGTCGTTTGAAAAACTGTTTTTT.

This clone was seen at least ten times. V gene TRBV11-1 combines with J gene TRBJ2-5, with D maybe TRBD1 (6 bases). CDR1 SGHAT and CDR2 FQDESV come from the germline V gene (reference sequence). V dropped 5 bases and J dropped 7 bases, with 17 bases sitting between them. The CDR3 consists of 14 residues. The CDR3 loop reads CASSPGQRLGTQYF. The CDR3, as DNA: TGTGCCAGCAGCCCCGGACAGCGCCTGGGGACCCAGTACTTC.

The chain carries TRBV7-9 and TRBJ2-7; 9 nucleotides align to TRBD1. The CDR3 runs to 13 residues. V lost 7 bases to trimming and J lost 2 bases; unmatched junction nucleotides: 3. In germline, CDR1 is SEHNR, CDR2 FQNEAQ (reference sequence). CDR3: CASNGQGTYEQYF. The CDR3 nucleotides are TGTGCCAGCAACGGACAGGGGACCTACGAGCAGTACTTC.

The chain combines TRBV15 with TRBJ2-5; D gene ambiguous. Trimming left V 0 bases short and J 3 bases short, with 14 bases between. The CDR3 runs to 16 residues. The germline gives CDR1 LNHNV, CDR2 YYDKDF (reference sequence). CDR3 bases: TGTGCCACCAGCAGAGATATGAAGGTGGAGAAAGAGACCCAGTACTTC. Translating gives CATSRDMKVEKETQYF.

The chain carries TRBV7-6 and TRBJ2-2; the D gene is possibly TRBD1 (6 bases). Trimming removed 0 bases at V and 1 base at J, with 9 bases between. This CDR3 has 16 amino acids. Germline V gene sequence: CDR1 SGHVS, CDR2 FNYEAQ. The CDR3 loop reads CASSLASRGNTGELFF. Written as DNA, the CDR3 is TGTGCCAGCAGCTTAGCGTCCAGGGGGAACACCGGGGAGCTGTTTTTT.